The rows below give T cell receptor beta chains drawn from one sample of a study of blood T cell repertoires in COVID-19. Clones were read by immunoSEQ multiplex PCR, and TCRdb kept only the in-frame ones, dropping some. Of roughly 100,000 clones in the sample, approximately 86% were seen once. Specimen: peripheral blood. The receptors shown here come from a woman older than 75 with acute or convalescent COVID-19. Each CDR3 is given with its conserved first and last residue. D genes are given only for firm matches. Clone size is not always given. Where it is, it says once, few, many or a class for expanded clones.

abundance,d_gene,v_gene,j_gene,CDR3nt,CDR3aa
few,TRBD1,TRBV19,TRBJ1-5,TGTGCCAGTAGCCACAGGGGCCTGGGGCAGCCCCAGCATTTT,CASSHRGLGQPQHF
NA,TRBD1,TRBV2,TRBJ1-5,TGTGCCAGCAGTGGAAAGGACAGGAATCAGCCCCAGCATTTT,CASSGKDRNQPQHF
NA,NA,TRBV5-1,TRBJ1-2,TGCGCCAGCAGCTTGGCGGGACTATCTGGCTACACCTTC,CASSLAGLSGYTF
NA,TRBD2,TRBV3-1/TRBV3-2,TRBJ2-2,TGTGCCAGCAGCCAAACTAGCGGGGGGGCCTTCGGGGAGCTGTTTTTT,CASSQTSGGAFGELFF
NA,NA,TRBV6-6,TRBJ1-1,TGTGCCAGCAGTTACTCGGAGGGCACTGAAGCTTTCTTT,CASSYSEGTEAFF
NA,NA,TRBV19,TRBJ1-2,TGTGCCAGTAGCAGGGGTGACTATGGCTACACCTTC,CASSRGDYGYTF
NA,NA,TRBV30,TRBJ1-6,TGTGCCTGGAGTTGGGACTTAAGGAATTCACCCCTCCACTTT,CAWSWDLRNSPLHF
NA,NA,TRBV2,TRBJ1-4,TGTGCCAGCAGGGAGGCGGGGGCCCGTAATGAAAAACTGTTTTTT,CASREAGARNEKLFF
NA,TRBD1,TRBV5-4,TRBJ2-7,TGTGCCAGCAGCCGGGACAGGAGCTCCTACGAGCAGTACTTC,CASSRDRSSYEQYF
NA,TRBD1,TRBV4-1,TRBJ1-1,TGCGCCAGCAGCCAAGATAGGGACAGGGCGGGCACTGAAGCTTTCTTT,CASSQDRDRAGTEAFF
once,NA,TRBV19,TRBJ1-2,TGTGCCAGTAGTACCCTGACAGGACGGAGTGGCTACACCTTC,CASSTLTGRSGYTF
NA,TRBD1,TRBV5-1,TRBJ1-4,TGCGCCAGCAGCCTACAGGGGGCAGGTGAAAAACTGTTTTTT,CASSLQGAGEKLFF
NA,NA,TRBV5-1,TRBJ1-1,TGCGCCAGCAGCCGGGGAGGGGCGAACACTGAAGCTTTCTTT,CASSRGGANTEAFF
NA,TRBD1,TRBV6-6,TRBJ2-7,TGTGCCAGCAGTTACGCCGGGACAGGGGTCTACGAGCAGTACTTC,CASSYAGTGVYEQYF
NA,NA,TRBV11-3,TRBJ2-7,TGTGCCAGCAGCTTAAGGCTAAGGGGCTACGAGCAGTACTTC,CASSLRLRGYEQYF
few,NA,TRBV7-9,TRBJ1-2,TGTGCCAGCAGCTCAGGCCTGAACTATGGCTACACCTTC,CASSSGLNYGYTF
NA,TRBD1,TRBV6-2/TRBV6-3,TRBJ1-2,TGTGCCAGCAGCGACGGGGACAGGGGTGGCTACACCTTC,CASSDGDRGGYTF
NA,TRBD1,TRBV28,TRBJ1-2,TGTGCCAGCAGACTCCCTCCGGGGACAGGGGCAACTAACTATGGCTACACCTTC,CASRLPPGTGATNYGYTF
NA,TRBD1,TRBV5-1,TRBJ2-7,TGCGCCAGCAGCTCGTTAGGGACAGGGAACGAGCAGTACTTC,CASSSLGTGNEQYF
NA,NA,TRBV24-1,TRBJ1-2,TGTGCCACCAGCTTAAACAGGAATTATGGCTACACCTTC,CATSLNRNYGYTF
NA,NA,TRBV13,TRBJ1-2,TGTGCCAGCAGCTTAATCATGCGGGGGCCGCTCGAAGGCTACACCTTC,CASSLIMRGPLEGYTF
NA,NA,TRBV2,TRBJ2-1,TGTGCCAGCAGCGAGGAATACTACAATGAGCAGTTCTTC,CASSEEYYNEQFF
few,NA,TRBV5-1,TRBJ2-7,TGCGCCAGCAGCTTTGGTCGAACAACCTACGAGCAGTACTTC,CASSFGRTTYEQYF
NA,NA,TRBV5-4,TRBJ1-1,TGTGCCAGCAGCTTGGACAACGGGGGCACTGAAGCTTTCTTT,CASSLDNGGTEAFF
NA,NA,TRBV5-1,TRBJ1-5,TGCGCCAGCAGCTTAGGGGATTGGAATCAGCCCCAGCATTTT,CASSLGDWNQPQHF
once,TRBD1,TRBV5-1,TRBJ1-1,TGCGCCAGCAGCTTGGGGGACAGACCGAACACTGAAGCTTTCTTT,CASSLGDRPNTEAFF
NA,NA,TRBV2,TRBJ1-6,TGTGCCAGCAGTGATCTTCGGGGGGGGGCCCTCCACTTT,CASSDLRGGALHF
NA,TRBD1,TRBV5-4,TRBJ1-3,TGTGCCAGCAGCGATCCGACAGGGCTCAGCGGAAACACCATATATTTT,CASSDPTGLSGNTIYF
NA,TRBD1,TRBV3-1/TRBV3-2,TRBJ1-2,TGTGCCAGCAGCCAGACCTTCACAGGGGCTTACGGCTACACCTTC,CASSQTFTGAYGYTF
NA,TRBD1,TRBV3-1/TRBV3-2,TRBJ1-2,TGTGCCAGCAGCCCGGGACAGGGTGTATTCGGCTACACCTTC,CASSPGQGVFGYTF
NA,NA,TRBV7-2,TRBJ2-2,TGTGCCAGCAGCTTCCGGGGGGCCGGCACCGGGGAGCTGTTTTTT,CASSFRGAGTGELFF
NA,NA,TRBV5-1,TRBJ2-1,TGCGCCAGCGTCGGGGGCAATGAGCAGTTCTTC,CASVGGNEQFF
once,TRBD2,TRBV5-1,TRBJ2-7,TGCGCCAGCAGCTTGGTAGGTAGCGGGGCCTACGAGCAGTACTTC,CASSLVGSGAYEQYF
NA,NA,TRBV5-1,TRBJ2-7,TGCGCCAGCAGCTTGGCCGCAGAGGATATCGAGCAGTACTTC,CASSLAAEDIEQYF
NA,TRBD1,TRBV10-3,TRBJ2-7,TGTGCCATCACCACAGGGGGACAGGGGTACTACGAGCAGTACTTC,CAITTGGQGYYEQYF
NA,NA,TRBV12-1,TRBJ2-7,TGTGCCAGCAGCTTTTCGTGGTGTGAGGGCTACGAGCAGTACTTC,CASSFSWCEGYEQYF
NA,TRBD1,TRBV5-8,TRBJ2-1,TGTGCCAGCAGCTTGGGGGACAGGGACAGCAATGAGCAGTTCTTC,CASSLGDRDSNEQFF
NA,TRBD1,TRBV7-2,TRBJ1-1,TGTGCCAGCAGCCCTCGTCAAGGGACAGGGGGTTTAGGTGCTTTCTTT,CASSPRQGTGGLGAFF
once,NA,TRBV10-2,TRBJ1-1,TGCGCCAGCACCGACAGGAGAGGCGCTGAAGCTTTCTTT,CASTDRRGAEAFF
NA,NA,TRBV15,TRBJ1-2,TGTGCCACCAGCAGAGGGGACAAGGCCCCCTTGGGCTATGGCTACACCTTC,CATSRGDKAPLGYGYTF
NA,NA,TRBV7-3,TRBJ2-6,TGTGCCAGCAGCCTCTACCTCGGGGCCAACGTCCTGACTTTC,CASSLYLGANVLTF
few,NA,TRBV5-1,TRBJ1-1,TGCGCCAGCAGCCTGAACTGGAACACTGAAGCTTTCTTT,CASSLNWNTEAFF
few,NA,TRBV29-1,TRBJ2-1,TGCAGCGTCAGGTTGTTAGCGTCGGCCTACAATGAGCAGTTCTTC,CSVRLLASAYNEQFF
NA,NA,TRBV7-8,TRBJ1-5,TGTGCCAGCAACGACGGGATTAGCAATCAGCCCCAGCATTTT,CASNDGISNQPQHF
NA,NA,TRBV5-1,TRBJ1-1,TGCGCCAGCAGCCCCAATACAGGGCAGAACACTGAAGCTTTCTTT,CASSPNTGQNTEAFF
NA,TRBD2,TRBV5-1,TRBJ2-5,TGCGCCAGCAGCTCAGGGATTGCGGGGGGGGAGACCCAGTACTTC,CASSSGIAGGETQYF
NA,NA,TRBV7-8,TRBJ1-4,TGTGCCAGCAGCTTAGCGGGGAACAGGGAGAATGAAAAACTGTTTTTT,CASSLAGNRENEKLFF
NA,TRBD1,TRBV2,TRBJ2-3,TGTGCCAGCAGTCCGATACAGGGGGCAGATACGCAGTATTTT,CASSPIQGADTQYF